This T cell receptor beta chain was captured by sequencing in a study of blood T cell repertoires in COVID-19 (dated by TCRdb to the early 2020s). Study-wide context: The collaborator samples originated in the United States, Italy and Spain and spanned the acute and convalescent phases of COVID-19. A de-identified subject ID, COVID-19 status, age in years and sex were almost always included in the sample metadata. The prospective study material was composed of cDNA or gDNA derived from T cells, B-cell-depleted T cells, or PBMCs. The repertoires were released in a freely available public database intended as a resource for research on the immune response to SARS-CoV-2. The samples were drawn from the first 160 participants of the ongoing ImmuneRACE study and from under 1,500 subjects provided by 6 global collaborators. Where HLA class I and class II types were available, the types were taken from metadata supplied by the sample provider, not from assay-based typing. Subjects who had been exposed to COVID-19, were actively infected with it, or had recovered from it provided the deeply sampled blood TCRbeta repertoires that made up the dataset.

Summary of the overall study and its limitations: Clinical and demographic metadata were provided uncurated, with the amount varying by source and participant.

The collaborating institutions used their own protocols to collect whole blood in K2EDTA tubes. For TCRbeta analysis, collaborator samples were shipped as frozen whole blood, as isolated PBMCs, or as DNA extracted from either sample type. The sample holds a few counts of this clone. Which antigen it targets is not known. Nothing much larger sits one base from this clone, and base qualities are not available. TCRbeta CDR3 regions were amplified from genomic DNA using the immunoSEQ Assay, a bias-controlled multiplex PCR. Turning to the authors' computational methods: The number of nucleated cells in each sample was estimated from the amplification of reference gene primers within the assay. Sequence reads were collapsed and filtered to measure the absolute abundance of every unique TCRbeta CDR3 rearrangement. For each sample, productive Simpson clonality was calculated as the square root of Simpson's diversity index over productive rearrangements. TCRdb took this table from immuneACCESS and kept in-frame rearrangements with V and J called. Such tables lack part of the clones; where checked against another copy, unresolved V genes explain under half of the gap, and the rest is unexplained. V and J calls and clone size follow that table, whereas D and trimming were derived from the DNA. The sample table records more than 30,000 clones; about 94% of these occur just once. The ten largest account for around 4% of the sample.

The CDR3 runs 15 residues from the cysteine to the phenylalanine. Only the CDR3 portion is preserved as DNA: 45 bases, with reading frame beginning at the first base. For this chain, trimming is 3 bases at the V end and 0 bases at the J end, and the number of junction bases without a gene match is 3. The germline V gene yields MNHNS for CDR1 and SASEGT for CDR2. This receptor was taken from a human donor with active COVID-19. The donor label of this sample is uncertain. The chain is encoded by TRBV6-1 joined to TRBJ1-1, and 8 junction bases match TRBD1. Sequencing was done on a sample of peripheral blood. This receptor has the CDR3 CASSDGDRMNTEAFF. The DNA sequence is as follows: TGTGCCAGCAGTGATGGGGACAGGATGAACACTGAAGCTTTCTTT.